This TCR beta chain was identified in a study of T-cell memory formation after mild COVID-19. Amplification by 5'RACE using constant-segment primers produced TCR alpha and TCR beta cDNA libraries that carried sample barcodes and UMIs. TCRdb analysed the 5' RACE reads with MiXCR anew, one entry per CDR3 protein. This sample has about 470,000 distinct CDR3 sequences; around 25% occur once, and the top ten carry around 13%. In regard to this clonotype: The antigen is not known.

The CDR3 contains 17 residues. V lost 5 bases to trimming and J lost 8 bases; unmatched junction nucleotides: 13. Study-level results: Still unconfirmed is whether the second-wave clones peaking on day 37 recognized SARS-CoV-2. The CD4+ clones that contracted clustered mainly within CM and EM, and the CD8+ clones concentrated in EMRA. CD4/CD8 balance held among clones contracting day 15 to 85, and later expanders leaned CD4+.

The chain has TRBV12-3 or TRBV12-4 and TRBJ2-1; 12 bases map to TRBD2. Sequenced material: PBMCs or a T cell subset sorted from them (not recorded which). This sequence originates from an adult woman who had mild COVID-19 (a few samples of this study predate the infection). Cell type and time point are not known. CDR3 protein: CASSGDPSGGAFYEQFF. CDR3 sequence (DNA): TGTGCCAGCAGTGGGGACCCTAGCGGGGGGGCCTTCTATGAGCAGTTCTTC.